Below are 8 T cell receptor beta chains sequenced from a single sample in a study of beta chain features in type 1 diabetes. As every portion of the isolated RNA was reverse transcribed, the sequencing read expressed TCRB transcripts. Measured with immunoSEQ multiplex PCR; TCRdb has only the in-frame clones, and not every one. The sample lists hundreds of thousands of clones, about 29% occurring once. Sequences were obtained from naive CD4+ T cells from blood. These receptors came from a man aged 18 to 30 in good health.

This rearrangement joins TRBV30 to TRBJ1-4; D remains unclear. CDR1 and CDR2 (germline): GTSNPN, SVGIG (reference sequence). V gave up 4 bases and J gave up 5 bases, with 11 bases separating them. The CDR3 runs to 13 residues. CDR3 loop: CAWTWALNEKLFF. Here the CDR3 DNA reads TGTGCCTGGACGTGGGCGTTAAATGAAAAACTGTTTTTT.

Only a few counts were recorded for this clone. The chain has TRBV15 and TRBJ2-7; possibly TRBD1 for D (6 bases). V was trimmed by 4 bases and J by 0 bases, leaving 10 bases between them. From germline, CDR1 is LNHNV and CDR2 YYDKDF (reference sequence). The CDR3 spans 14 residues. CDR3 region: CATSTDRSSYEQYF. In nucleotides, the CDR3 is TGTGCCACCAGCACGGACAGAAGCTCCTACGAGCAGTACTTC.

This chain joins TRBV9 and TRBJ1-5, with TRBD1 identical over 8 bases. Unmatched junction bases numbered 4, after V lost 0 bases and J lost 5 bases. The CDR3 spans 15 residues. In germline, CDR1 is SGDLS, CDR2 YYNGEE. CDR3 amino acids: CASSVGQGADQPQHF. CDR3 nucleotides: TGTGCCAGCAGCGTAGGGCAGGGGGCTGATCAGCCCCAGCATTTT.

The V and J genes are TRBV7-2 and TRBJ1-5; tentatively, D is TRBD1 (6 bases). CDR1 is SGHTA and CDR2 is FQGNSA in the germline V gene. Trimming shortened V by 3 bases and J by 7 bases, and 19 bases separated the two germline ends. This CDR3 is built from 16 residues. The CDR3 DNA sequence: TGTGCCAGCAGCTTGGGAGGTCGGGGGCCGAGGCAGCCCCAGCATTTT. This gives the protein CASSLGGRGPRQPQHF. Full variable domain (rest looked up from reference TRBV7-2 and TRBJ1-5): GAGVSQSPSNKVTEKGKDVELRCDPISGHTALYWYRQSLGQGLEFLIYFQGNSAPDKSGLPSDRFSAERTGGSVSTLTIQRTQQEDSAVYLCASSLGGRGPRQPQHFGDGTRLSIL.

The V and J genes are TRBV4-3 and TRBJ2-1, with 7 nucleotides matching TRBD1. CDR3 size: 18 residues. In germline, CDR1 is LGHNA, CDR2 YSLEER. Germline trimming cut 3 bases from V and 2 bases from J; bases unmatched to any gene: 13. Here the CDR3 reads CASSQRLHRDSPYNEQFF. The CDR3 DNA is TGCGCCAGCAGCCAGAGGCTCCACCGGGACAGCCCCTACAATGAGCAGTTCTTC.

The CDR3, as DNA: TGCGCCAGCAGCTTGGATCCGGGTGGTGGCTACACCTTC. Protein: CASSLDPGGGYTF. V gene TRBV5-1 combines with J gene TRBJ1-2; no reliable D call. Germline CDR1 and CDR2: SGHRS and YFSETQ. V lost 0 bases and J lost 7, with 10 bases in between. The CDR3 totals 13 residues.

This clone was seen only a few times. This chain uses TRBV10-3 with TRBJ2-1; TRBD1 matches 7 bases. The CDR3 sequence is 15 residues long. Per the germline V gene, CDR1 is ENHRY and CDR2 is SYGVKD. V lost 4 bases to trimming and J lost 5 bases; unmatched junction nucleotides: 8. The CDR3 reads CAISGGQRTNNEQFF. CDR3 DNA sequence: TGTGCCATCAGTGGGGGACAGCGGACAAACAATGAGCAGTTCTTC.

V and J are TRBV29-1 and TRBJ2-5; 13 bases match TRBD2. Germline CDR1 SQVTM, CDR2 ANQGSEA. This CDR3 contains 14 residues. Trimming took 4 bases from V and 5 from J; bases not matched to a gene: 4. CDR3 nucleotides: TGCAGCGTTGCCCCGACTAGCGGGAGGGAGACCCAGTACTTC. Translation: CSVAPTSGRETQYF.